This T cell receptor (beta chain) was obtained from a study of T cell responses to AZD1222 COVID-19 vaccine. Study-wide results and limits: Spike-wide coverage was observed for vaccine-associated CD4 TCRs, with dominant responses at 160-218 and 743-854. Clonal diversity was possibly underestimated, and white British individuals and females predominated among donors.

TCRdb's table, derived via immunoSEQ multiplex PCR, lists solely in-frame clones and lacks some. The sample shows 100,000 to 150,000 clones, more than 90% of them seen only once. About this clone: Its target is not known.

The CDR3 runs 16 residues. V was pared by 0 bases and J by 2 bases, with 14 bases between. The chain carries TRBV5-3 and TRBJ2-5, with D perhaps TRBD1 (5 bases). TRBV5-3 is identified as an open reading frame with a role that is uncertain. The sequences come from peripheral blood, collected 28 days after the second AZD1222 dose. This clonotype originated in an adult who received the AZD1222 COVID-19 vaccine. The CDR3 sequence is CARSLEKGQTQETQYF. CDR3 DNA sequence: TGTGCCAGAAGCTTGGAGAAGGGGCAAACTCAAGAGACCCAGTACTTC.